This TCR beta chain was identified in a study of blood T cell repertoires in COVID-19. Study context: COVID-19 samples, acute and convalescent, were from the United States, Italy and Spain. PBMCs, B-cell-depleted T cells, or T cells were the source of the cDNA or gDNA that made up the material.

The CDR3 covers 13 residues. The ends lost 11 bases at V and 6 bases at J; junction bases unmatched: 6. Germline V gene sequence: CDR1 MNHEY, CDR2 SVGAGI. All enrollees were roughly 18 to 100 years old and from 24 US areas. Participants reported their clinical history, and cohort assignment relied on those reports. This table comes from immunoSEQ multiplex PCR, and its TCRdb copy is limited to in-frame clones, with some not included. The repertoire holds a few hundred thousand clones, with around 85% as singletons. The chain employs TRBV6-5 and TRBJ1-5; 11 bases are a match to TRBD1. This clonotype originated in a man aged 30 to 39 who had recovered from COVID-19. Sequencing was done on a sample of PBMCs or T cells enriched from blood (not recorded which). The CDR3 nucleotides read TGTGCCGGGGGGACAGGGGGTATTCAGCCCCAGCATTTT. Its translation is CAGGTGGIQPQHF.